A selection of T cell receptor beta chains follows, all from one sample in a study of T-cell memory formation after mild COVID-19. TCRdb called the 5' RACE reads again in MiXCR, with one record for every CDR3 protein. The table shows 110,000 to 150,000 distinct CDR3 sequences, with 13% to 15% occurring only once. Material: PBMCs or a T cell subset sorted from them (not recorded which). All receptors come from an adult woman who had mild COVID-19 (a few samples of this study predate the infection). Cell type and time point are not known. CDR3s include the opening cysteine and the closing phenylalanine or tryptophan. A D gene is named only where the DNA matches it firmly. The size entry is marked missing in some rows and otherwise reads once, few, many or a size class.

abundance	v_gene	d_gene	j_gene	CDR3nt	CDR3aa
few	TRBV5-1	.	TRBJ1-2	TGCGCCAGCAGCCTAGACGGATCCACCAATTTCTATGGCTACACCTTC	CASSLDGSTNFYGYTF
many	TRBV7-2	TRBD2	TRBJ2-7	TGTGCCAGCAGTTTTCATAGCGGGAGCTACGAGCAGTACTTC	CASSFHSGSYEQYF
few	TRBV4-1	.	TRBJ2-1	TGCGCCAGCAGCCAAGATCCTGGCGGTGAGCAGTTCTTC	CASSQDPGGEQFF
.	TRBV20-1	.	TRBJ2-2	TGCAGTGCTGTAGCAGGGGATTTTGCCACCGGGGAGCTGTTTTTT	CSAVAGDFATGELFF
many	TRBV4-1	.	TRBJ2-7	TGCGCCAGCAGCCATCCTCGTGGGGAGCAGTACTTC	CASSHPRGEQYF
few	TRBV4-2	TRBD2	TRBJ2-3	TGTGCCAGCAGCCGCGAACCGACTAGCGGGGGGGCGGATACGCAGTATTTT	CASSREPTSGGADTQYF
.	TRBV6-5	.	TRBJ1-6	TGTGCCAGCAGTTACAGTCAGGGTAATTCACCCCTCCACTTT	CASSYSQGNSPLHF
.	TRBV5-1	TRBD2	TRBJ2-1	TGCGCCAGCAGCTTCCGACTAGCGGAAAATGAGCAGTTCTTC	CASSFRLAENEQFF
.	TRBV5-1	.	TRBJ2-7	TGCGCCAGCAGCCCCCTCGAAGCAGGGGAGCAGTACTTC	CASSPLEAGEQYF
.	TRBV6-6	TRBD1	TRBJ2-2	TGTGCCAGCAGTCATCCGGACAGGGGGGACACCGGGGAGCTGTTTTTT	CASSHPDRGDTGELFF
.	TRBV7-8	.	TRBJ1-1	TGTGCCAGCAGCCCCCTTCGGACACACACTGAAGCTTTCTTT	CASSPLRTHTEAFF
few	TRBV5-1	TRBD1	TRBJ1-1	TGCGCCAGCAGCTTGGGAGGGACAGGGATTACTGAAGCTTTCTTT	CASSLGGTGITEAFF
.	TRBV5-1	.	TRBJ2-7	TGCGCCAGCAGCTTGGGGGCCGGCTACGAGCAGTACTTC	CASSLGAGYEQYF
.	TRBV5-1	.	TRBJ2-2	TGCGCCAGCAGCCCCGCTCTCGGGGGGCCGGGGACCGGGGAGCTGTTTTTT	CASSPALGGPGTGELFF
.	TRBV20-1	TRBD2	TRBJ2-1	TGCAGTGCTTCTAGCGGGCGGGGGGATGAGCAGTTCTTC	CSASSGRGDEQFF
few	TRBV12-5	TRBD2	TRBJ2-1	TGTGCTAGTGGTTTGGGGACTAGCGGTCCTTACAATGAGCAGTTCTTC	CASGLGTSGPYNEQFF
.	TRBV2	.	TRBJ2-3	TGTGCCAGCAGCGCGTGGGGGGACAGCCACACAGATACGCAGTATTTT	CASSAWGDSHTDTQYF
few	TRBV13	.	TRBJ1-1	TGTGCCACCAAACTCGCGGGGGACACTGAAGCTTTCTTT	CATKLAGDTEAFF
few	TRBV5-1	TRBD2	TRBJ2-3	TGCGCCAGCAGCTTGGCTCTAGCGGGGGCCCAAAGGGATACGCAGTATTTT	CASSLALAGAQRDTQYF
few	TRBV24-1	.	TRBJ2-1	TGTGCCACCAGTGATCGGGACCGCCCCTCCTACAATGAGCAGTTCTTC	CATSDRDRPSYNEQFF
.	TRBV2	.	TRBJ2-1	TGTGCCAGCAGTGAACAGCGTAGGTTCGATGAGCAGTTCTTC	CASSEQRRFDEQFF
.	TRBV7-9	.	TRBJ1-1	TGTGCCAGCAGCTTACACTGGGACGGTAACACTGAAGCTTTCTTT	CASSLHWDGNTEAFF
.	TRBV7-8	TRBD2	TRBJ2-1	TGTGCCAGCAGACCTAGCGGGAGCTCCTACAATGAGCAGTTCTTC	CASRPSGSSYNEQFF
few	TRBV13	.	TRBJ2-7	TGTGCCAGCAGCTTTAGGAGGGGCCACGAGCAGTACTTC	CASSFRRGHEQYF
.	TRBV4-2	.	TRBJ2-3	TGTGCCAGCAGCCACGCCACCGTCACAGATACGCAGTATTTT	CASSHATVTDTQYF
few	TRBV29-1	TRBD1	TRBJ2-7	TGCAGCGTCAAGAAGTGGTTGGGACAGGCCTACGAGCAGTACTTC	CSVKKWLGQAYEQYF
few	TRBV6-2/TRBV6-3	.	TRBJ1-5	TGTGCCAGCAGTGGACCGAATAATCAGCCCCAGCATTTT	CASSGPNNQPQHF
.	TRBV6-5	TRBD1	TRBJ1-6	TGTGCCAGCAGTAACGGACAGGAGGCTTCACCCCTCCACTTT	CASSNGQEASPLHF
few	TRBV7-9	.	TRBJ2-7	TGTGCCAGCACCCCCGGCTCGAGCGCGTACGAGCAGTACTTC	CASTPGSSAYEQYF
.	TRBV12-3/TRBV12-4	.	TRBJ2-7	TGTGCCAGCAGTTTCTTTAGGGGCGAAGTGTACTTC	CASSFFRGEVYF
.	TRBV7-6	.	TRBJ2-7	TGTGCCAGCAGCTTAGTTGCAAGCTCCTACGAGCAGTACTTC	CASSLVASSYEQYF
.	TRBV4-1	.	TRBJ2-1	TGCGCCAGCAGCCCCCCGGGGGGCTCCGGTGGGCAGTTCTTC	CASSPPGGSGGQFF
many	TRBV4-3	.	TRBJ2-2	TGCGCCAGCAGCCAAGTCCTAGCGCTGAACACCGGGGAGCTGTTTTTT	CASSQVLALNTGELFF
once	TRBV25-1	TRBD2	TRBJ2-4	TGTGCCAGCAGTGAATATGGGGGGGGGACCCAAAACATTCAGTACTTC	CASSEYGGGTQNIQYF
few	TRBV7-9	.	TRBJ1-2	TGTGCCAGCAGCTTTGACAGTAACTATGGCTACACCTTC	CASSFDSNYGYTF
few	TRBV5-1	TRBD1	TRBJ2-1	TGCGCCAGCAGCTTCGCCAACAGGGGGCGTTACAATGAGCAGTTCTTC	CASSFANRGRYNEQFF
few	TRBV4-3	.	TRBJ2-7	TGCGCCAGCAGCCAAGATGCAGGACTTACCTACGAGCAGTACTTC	CASSQDAGLTYEQYF
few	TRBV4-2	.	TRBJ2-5	TGTGCCAGCAGCCCGGGTCGAGACAGCGCTGCAGAGACCCAGTACTTC	CASSPGRDSAAETQYF
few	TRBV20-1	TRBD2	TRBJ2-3	TGCAGTGCTAGGATCAGGGACTATACAGATACGCAGTATTTT	CSARIRDYTDTQYF
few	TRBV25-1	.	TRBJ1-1	TGTGCCAGCAGTGAGACCACCGACGAAGCTTTCTTT	CASSETTDEAFF
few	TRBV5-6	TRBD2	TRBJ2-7	TGTGCCAGCAGCCCGAGGACTAGCGGGAGCGAGCAGTACTTC	CASSPRTSGSEQYF